This T cell receptor (beta chain) is from a study of T-cell reconstitution after alpha-beta-depleted transplantation in children. Construction of the TCRbeta library involved unique molecular identifiers. TCRdb used MiXCR to reprocess the PCR reads, holding one entry per CDR3 protein. This sample has 700,000 to 850,000 distinct CDR3 sequences, with roughly 15% found just once. This sequence originates from a male patient between 10 and 17 years old who had a stem cell transplant for acute lymphoblastic leukemia, so the T cells may come from the graft donor. The input for sequencing was PBMCs, mostly from graft donor cells, taken 360 days after TCRalphabeta/CD19-depleted stem cell transplant.

The CDR3 bases are TGTGCCAGCAGCTTTCCTGGACACCTTGTCCCCACAGATACGCAGTATTTT. It specifies CASSFPGHLVPTDTQYF. The rearrangement joins TRBV11-2 to TRBJ2-3; tentatively, D is TRBD1 (5 bases). In germline, CDR1 is SGHAT, CDR2 FQNNGV. The CDR3 has 17 residues. Trimming removed 3 bases at V and 2 bases at J, with 18 bases between. The variable domain in full, with the rest retrieved from reference TRBV11-2 and TRBJ2-3, is EAGVAQSPRYKIIEKRQSVAFWCNPISGHATLYWYQQILGQGPKLLIQFQNNGVVDDSQLPKDRFSAERLKGVDSTLKIQPAKLEDSAVYLCASSFPGHLVPTDTQYFGPGTRLTVL.